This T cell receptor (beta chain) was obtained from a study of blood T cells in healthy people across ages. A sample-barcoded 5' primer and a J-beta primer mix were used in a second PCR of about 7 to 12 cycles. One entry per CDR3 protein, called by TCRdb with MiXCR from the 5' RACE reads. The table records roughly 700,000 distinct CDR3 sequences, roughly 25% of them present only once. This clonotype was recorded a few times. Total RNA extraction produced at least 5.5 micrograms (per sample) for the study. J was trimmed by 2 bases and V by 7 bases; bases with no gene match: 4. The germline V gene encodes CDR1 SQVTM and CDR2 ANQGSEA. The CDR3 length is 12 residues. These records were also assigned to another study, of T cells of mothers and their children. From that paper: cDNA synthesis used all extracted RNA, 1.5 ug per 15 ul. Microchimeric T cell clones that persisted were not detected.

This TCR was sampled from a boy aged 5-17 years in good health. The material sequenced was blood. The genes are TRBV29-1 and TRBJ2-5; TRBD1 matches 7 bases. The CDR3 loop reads CSGRQGQETQYF. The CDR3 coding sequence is TGCAGCGGTAGACAGGGACAAGAGACCCAGTACTTC.